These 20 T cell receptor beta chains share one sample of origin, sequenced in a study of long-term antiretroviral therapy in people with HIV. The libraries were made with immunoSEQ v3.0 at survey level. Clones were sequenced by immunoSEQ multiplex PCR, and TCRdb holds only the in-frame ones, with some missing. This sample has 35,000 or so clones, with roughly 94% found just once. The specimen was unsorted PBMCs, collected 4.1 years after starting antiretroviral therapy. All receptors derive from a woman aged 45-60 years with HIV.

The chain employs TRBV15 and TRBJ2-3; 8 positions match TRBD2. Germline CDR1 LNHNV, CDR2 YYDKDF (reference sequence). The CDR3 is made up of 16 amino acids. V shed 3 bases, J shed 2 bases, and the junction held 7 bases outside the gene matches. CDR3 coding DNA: TGTGCCACCAGCAGTGTAAAAGCGGGGGCCACAGATACGCAGTATTTT. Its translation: CATSSVKAGATDTQYF.

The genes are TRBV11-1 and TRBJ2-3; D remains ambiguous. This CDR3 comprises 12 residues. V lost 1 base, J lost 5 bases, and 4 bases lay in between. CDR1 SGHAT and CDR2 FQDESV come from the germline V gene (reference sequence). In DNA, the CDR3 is TGTGCCAGCAGCTTAGAGAGAGATACGCAGTATTTT. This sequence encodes CASSLERDTQYF.

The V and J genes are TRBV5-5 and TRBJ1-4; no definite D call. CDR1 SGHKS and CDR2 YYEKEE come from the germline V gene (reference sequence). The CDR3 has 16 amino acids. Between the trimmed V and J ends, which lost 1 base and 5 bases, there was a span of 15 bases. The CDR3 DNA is TGTGCCAGCAGCTTGAAGTGGGCCAGTTCAAATGAAAAACTGTTTTTT. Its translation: CASSLKWASSNEKLFF.

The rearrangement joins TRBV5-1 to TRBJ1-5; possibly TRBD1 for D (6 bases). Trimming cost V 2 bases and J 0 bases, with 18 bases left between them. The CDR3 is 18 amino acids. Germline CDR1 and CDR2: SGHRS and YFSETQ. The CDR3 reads CASSFWAGALYSNQPQHF. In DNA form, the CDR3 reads TGCGCCAGCAGCTTTTGGGCAGGGGCATTATATAGCAATCAGCCCCAGCATTTT.

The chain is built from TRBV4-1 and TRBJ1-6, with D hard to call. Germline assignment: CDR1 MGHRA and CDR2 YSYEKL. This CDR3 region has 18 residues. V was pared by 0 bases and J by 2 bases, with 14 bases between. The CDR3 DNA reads TGCGCCAGCAGCCAAGATCTTCCAGGTCGAACCTATAATTCACCCCTCCACTTT. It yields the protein CASSQDLPGRTYNSPLHF.

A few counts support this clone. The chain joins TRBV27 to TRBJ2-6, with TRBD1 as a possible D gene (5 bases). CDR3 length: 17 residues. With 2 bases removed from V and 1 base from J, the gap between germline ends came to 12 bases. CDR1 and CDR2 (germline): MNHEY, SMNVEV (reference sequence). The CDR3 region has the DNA TGTGCCAGCAGTTTAGTCGCAGGGATGTCTGGGGCCAACGTCCTGACTTTC. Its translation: CASSLVAGMSGANVLTF. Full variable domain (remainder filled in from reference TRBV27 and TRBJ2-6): EAQVTQNPRYLITVTGKKLTVTCSQNMNHEYMSWYRQDPGLGLRQIYYSMNVEVTDKGDVPEGYKVSRKEKRNFPLILESPSPNQTSLYFCASSLVAGMSGANVLTFGAGSRLTVL.

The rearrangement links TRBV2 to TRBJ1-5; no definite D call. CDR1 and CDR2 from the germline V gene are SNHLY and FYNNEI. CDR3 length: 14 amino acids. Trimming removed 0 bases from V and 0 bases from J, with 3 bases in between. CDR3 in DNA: TGTGCCAGCAGTGAAGCTGATAGCAATCAGCCCCAGCATTTT. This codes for CASSEADSNQPQHF.

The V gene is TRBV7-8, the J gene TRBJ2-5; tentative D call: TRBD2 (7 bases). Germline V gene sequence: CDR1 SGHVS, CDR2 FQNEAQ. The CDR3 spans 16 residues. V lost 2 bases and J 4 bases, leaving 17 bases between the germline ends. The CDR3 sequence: CASSLSSGGGRETQYF. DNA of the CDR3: TGTGCCAGCAGCTTATCATCGGGCGGGGGCAGAGAGACCCAGTACTTC.

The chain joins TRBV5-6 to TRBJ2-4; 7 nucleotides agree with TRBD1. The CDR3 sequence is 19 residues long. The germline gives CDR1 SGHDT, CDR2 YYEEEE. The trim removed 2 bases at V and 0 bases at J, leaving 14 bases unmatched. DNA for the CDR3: TGTGCCAGCAGCTTTAGTGGTGGGGACAGAATACTAGCCAAAAACATTCAGTACTTC. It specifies CASSFSGGDRILAKNIQYF.

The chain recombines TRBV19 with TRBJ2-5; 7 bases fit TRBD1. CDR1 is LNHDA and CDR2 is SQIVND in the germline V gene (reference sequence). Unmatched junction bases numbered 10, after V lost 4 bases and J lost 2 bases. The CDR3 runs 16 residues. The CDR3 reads CASSTLDREFQETQYF. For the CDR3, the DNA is TGTGCCAGTAGTACCCTCGACAGGGAATTTCAAGAGACCCAGTACTTC. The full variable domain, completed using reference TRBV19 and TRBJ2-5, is DGGITQSPKYLFRKEGQNVTLSCEQNLNHDAMYWYRQDPGQGLRLIYYSQIVNDFQKGDIAEGYSVSREKKESFPLTVTSAQKNPTAFYLCASSTLDREFQETQYFGPGTRLLVL.

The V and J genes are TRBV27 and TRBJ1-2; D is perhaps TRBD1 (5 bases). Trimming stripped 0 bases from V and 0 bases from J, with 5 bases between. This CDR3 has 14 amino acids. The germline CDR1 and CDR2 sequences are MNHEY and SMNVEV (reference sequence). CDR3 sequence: CASSLSGANYGYTF. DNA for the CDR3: TGTGCCAGCAGTTTATCGGGGGCTAACTATGGCTACACCTTC.

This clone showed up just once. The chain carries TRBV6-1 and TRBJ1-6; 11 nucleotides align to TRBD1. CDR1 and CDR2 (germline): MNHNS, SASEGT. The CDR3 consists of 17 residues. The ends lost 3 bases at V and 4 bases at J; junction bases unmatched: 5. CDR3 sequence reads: CASSDGTGGLYNSPLHF. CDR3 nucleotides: TGTGCCAGCAGTGATGGGACAGGGGGTCTTTATAATTCACCCCTCCACTTT.

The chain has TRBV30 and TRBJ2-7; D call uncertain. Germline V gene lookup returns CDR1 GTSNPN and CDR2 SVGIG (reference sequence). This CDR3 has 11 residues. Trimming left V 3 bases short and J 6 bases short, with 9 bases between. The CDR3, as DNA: TGTGCCTGGAGAGAACTGGGCGAGCAGTACTTC. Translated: CAWRELGEQYF.

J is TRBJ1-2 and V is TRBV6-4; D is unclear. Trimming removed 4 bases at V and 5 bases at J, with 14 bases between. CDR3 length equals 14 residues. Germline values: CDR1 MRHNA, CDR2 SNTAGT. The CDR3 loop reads CASSVDPNSYGYTF. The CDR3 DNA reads TGTGCCAGCAGTGTGGATCCGAATTCATATGGCTACACCTTC.

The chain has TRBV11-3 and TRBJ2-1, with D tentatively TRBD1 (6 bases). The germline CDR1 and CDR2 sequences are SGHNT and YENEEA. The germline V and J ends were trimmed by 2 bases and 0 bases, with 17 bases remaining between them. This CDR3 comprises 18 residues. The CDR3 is CASSLTGLGASSYNEQFF. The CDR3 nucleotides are TGTGCCAGCAGCTTAACCGGCCTGGGGGCGAGCTCCTACAATGAGCAGTTCTTC.

The CDR3 spells CASSHSGQGAWDSPLHF. CDR3 coding DNA: TGTGCCAGCAGCCACTCCGGACAGGGGGCATGGGATTCACCCCTCCACTTT. The chain joins TRBV14 to TRBJ1-6, with 11 bases lining up with TRBD1. J lost 8 bases, V lost 3 bases, and 9 bases had no gene match. This CDR3 spans 17 amino acids. CDR1 and CDR2 (germline): SGHDN, FVKESK.

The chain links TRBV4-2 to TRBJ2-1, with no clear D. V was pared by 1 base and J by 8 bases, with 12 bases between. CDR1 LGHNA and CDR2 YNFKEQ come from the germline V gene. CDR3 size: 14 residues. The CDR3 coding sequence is TGTGCCAGCAGCCAAGTTAGGCTAACTGATGAGCAGTTCTTC. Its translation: CASSQVRLTDEQFF.

The CDR3: CASRTSPSSYEQYF. The CDR3 bases are TGCGCCAGTAGGACCTCCCCGAGCTCCTACGAGCAGTACTTC. This sequence joins TRBV10-2 and TRBJ2-7; no definite D call. The CDR3 extends over 14 amino acids. The germline V gene encodes CDR1 WSHSY and CDR2 SAAADI. V was shortened by 9 bases and J by 0 bases, with 15 bases between the two germline ends.

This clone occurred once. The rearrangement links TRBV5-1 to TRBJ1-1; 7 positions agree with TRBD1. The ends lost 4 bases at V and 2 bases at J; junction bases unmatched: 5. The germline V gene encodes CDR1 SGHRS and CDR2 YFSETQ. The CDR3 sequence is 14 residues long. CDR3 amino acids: CASSARDSNTEAFF. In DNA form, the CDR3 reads TGCGCCAGCAGCGCCCGGGACAGCAACACTGAAGCTTTCTTT.

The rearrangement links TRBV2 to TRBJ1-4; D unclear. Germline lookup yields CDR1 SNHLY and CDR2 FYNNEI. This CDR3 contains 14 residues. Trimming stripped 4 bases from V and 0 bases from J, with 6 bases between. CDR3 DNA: TGTGCCAGCAGTGTACCCCCAACTAATGAAAAACTGTTTTTT. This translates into CASSVPPTNEKLFF.